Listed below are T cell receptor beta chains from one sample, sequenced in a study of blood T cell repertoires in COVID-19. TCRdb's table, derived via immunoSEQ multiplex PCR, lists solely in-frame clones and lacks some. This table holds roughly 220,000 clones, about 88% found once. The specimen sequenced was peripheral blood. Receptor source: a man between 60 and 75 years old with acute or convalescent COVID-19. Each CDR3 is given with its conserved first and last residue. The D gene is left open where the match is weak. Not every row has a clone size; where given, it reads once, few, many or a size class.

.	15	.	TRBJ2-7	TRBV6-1	TGTGCCAGCAGTGAGACACAGGGGAGGATCTACGAGCAGTACTTC	CASSETQGRIYEQYF
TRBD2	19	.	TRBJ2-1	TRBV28	TGTGCCAGCAGTTCTCCTCTGGGACTAGCGGGGGGGCTGGGGAATGAGCAGTTCTTC	CASSSPLGLAGGLGNEQFF
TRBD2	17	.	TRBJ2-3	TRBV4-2	TGTGCCAGCAGCCACTACGAACTAGCGGGGGGGACTGATACGCAGTATTTT	CASSHYELAGGTDTQYF
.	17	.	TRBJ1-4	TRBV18	TGTGCCAGCTCACCAAGGCAGGCCACGTCCACTAATGAAAAACTGTTTTTT	CASSPRQATSTNEKLFF
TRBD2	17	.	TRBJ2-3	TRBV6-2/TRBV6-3	TGTGCCAGCAGTTACTTCCGCGGGGGGGCCGGGACAGATACGCAGTATTTT	CASSYFRGGAGTDTQYF
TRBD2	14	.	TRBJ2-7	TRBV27	TGTGCCAGCAGTCCGACTAGCGGGGGGTACGAGCAGTACTTC	CASSPTSGGYEQYF
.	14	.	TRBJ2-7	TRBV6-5	TGTGCCAGCAGTTCGACAGGCTTCTCCTACGAGCAGTACTTC	CASSSTGFSYEQYF
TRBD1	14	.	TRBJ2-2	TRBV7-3	TGTGCCAGCAGCAAAGACAGGGTCACCGGGGAGCTGTTTTTT	CASSKDRVTGELFF
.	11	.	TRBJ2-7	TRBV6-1	TGTGCCAGCAGTGAGAGCTACGAGCAGTACTTC	CASSESYEQYF
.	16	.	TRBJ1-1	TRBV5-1	TGCGCCAGCAGCTTGGAAGGGGGGGCGCGGAATACTGAAGCTTTCTTT	CASSLEGGARNTEAFF
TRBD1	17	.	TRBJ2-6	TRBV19	TGTGCCAGTATTAGAAGGACAGGGTCTCTGGGGGCCAACGTCCTGACTTTC	CASIRRTGSLGANVLTF
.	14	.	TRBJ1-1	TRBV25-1	TGTGCCAGCTTCGTCCAGTCTGTGAACACTGAAGCTTTCTTT	CASFVQSVNTEAFF
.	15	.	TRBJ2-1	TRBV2	TGTGCCAGCAGTGATTCCCCAGGGGGGACGAATGAGCAGTTCTTC	CASSDSPGGTNEQFF
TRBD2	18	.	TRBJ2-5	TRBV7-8	TGTGCCAGCAGCTTAGGGGTGATGAGCGGGGGGCCTCGGGAGACCCAGTACTTC	CASSLGVMSGGPRETQYF
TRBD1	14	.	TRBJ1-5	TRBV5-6	TGTGCCAGCAGCTTGGGACAGGGGAGCCAGCCCCAGCATTTT	CASSLGQGSQPQHF
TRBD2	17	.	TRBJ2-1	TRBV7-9	TGTGCCAGCAGCTTAGGCTCCAGCGGGGGGGCCTCCCATGAGCAGTTCTTC	CASSLGSSGGASHEQFF
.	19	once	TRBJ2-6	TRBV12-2	TGTGCAAGTCGCTTAAGGGGAGGGTCTCCGAACTCTGGGGCCAACGTCCTGACTTTC	CASRLRGGSPNSGANVLTF
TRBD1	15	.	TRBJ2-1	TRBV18	TGTGCCAGCTCACCTGGGGCAGGGGGATACAATGAGCAGTTCTTC	CASSPGAGGYNEQFF
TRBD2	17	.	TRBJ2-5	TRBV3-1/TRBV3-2	TGTGCCAGCAGCCAAGGGGCGCTAGCGGGAGGTGGAGAGACCCAGTACTTC	CASSQGALAGGGETQYF
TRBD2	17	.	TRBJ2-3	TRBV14	TGTGCCAGCAGCCAAGATCTACTAGCGGGGGTCACAGATACGCAGTATTTT	CASSQDLLAGVTDTQYF